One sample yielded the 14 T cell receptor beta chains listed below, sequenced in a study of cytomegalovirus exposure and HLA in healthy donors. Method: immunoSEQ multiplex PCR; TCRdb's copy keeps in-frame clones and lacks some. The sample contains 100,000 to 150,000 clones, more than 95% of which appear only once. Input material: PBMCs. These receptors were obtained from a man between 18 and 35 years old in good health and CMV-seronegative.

The CDR3 here is CASTGGGVEAFF. The CDR3 coding sequence is TGTGCCAGCACCGGCGGGGGGGTTGAAGCTTTCTTT. The chain has TRBV6-1 and TRBJ1-1, with D tentatively TRBD1 (5 bases). The V gene lost 7 bases and the J gene lost 7 bases, with 13 bases spanning the gap. CDR3 length: 12 amino acids. In germline, CDR1 is MNHNS, CDR2 SASEGT.

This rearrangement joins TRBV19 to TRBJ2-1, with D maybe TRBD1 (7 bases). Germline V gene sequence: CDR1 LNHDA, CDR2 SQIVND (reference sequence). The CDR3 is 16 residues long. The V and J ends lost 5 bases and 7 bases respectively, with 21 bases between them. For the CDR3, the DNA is TGTGCCAGTAGTGGCCGTGGAGGGGGCAAGAGGAATGAGCAGTTCTTC. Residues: CASSGRGGGKRNEQFF.

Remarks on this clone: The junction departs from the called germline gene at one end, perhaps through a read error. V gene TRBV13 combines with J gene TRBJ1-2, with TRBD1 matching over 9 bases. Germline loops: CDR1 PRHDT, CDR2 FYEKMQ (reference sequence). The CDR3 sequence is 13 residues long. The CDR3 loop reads CASSLGQGYGYTF. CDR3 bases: TGTGCCAGCAGCCTAGGACAGGGGTATGGCTACACCTTC.

DNA for the CDR3: TGTGCCAGCTCCCCTGACCGGGAAATATCTAGAGGGGGCTACAATGAGCAGTTCTTC. It specifies CASSPDREISRGGYNEQFF. The V call is TRBV27, the J call TRBJ2-1; perhaps TRBD1 as D (6 bases). CDR3 size: 19 residues. Germline V gene lookup returns CDR1 MNHEY and CDR2 SMNVEV (reference sequence). Trimming cost V 8 bases and J 3 bases, with 29 bases left between them.

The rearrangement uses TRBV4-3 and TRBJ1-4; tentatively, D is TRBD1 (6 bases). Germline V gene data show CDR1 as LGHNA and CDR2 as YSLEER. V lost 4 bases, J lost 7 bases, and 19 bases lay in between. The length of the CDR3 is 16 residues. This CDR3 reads CASSLYGGASGEKLFF. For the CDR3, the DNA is TGCGCCAGCAGCCTTTATGGGGGGGCGTCGGGTGAAAAACTGTTTTTT.

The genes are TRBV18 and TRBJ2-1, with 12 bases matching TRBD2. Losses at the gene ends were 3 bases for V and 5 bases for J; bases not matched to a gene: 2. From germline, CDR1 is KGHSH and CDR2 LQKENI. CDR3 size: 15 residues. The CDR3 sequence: CASSPTSGGNNEQFF. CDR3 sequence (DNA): TGTGCCAGCTCACCGACTAGCGGGGGCAACAATGAGCAGTTCTTC.

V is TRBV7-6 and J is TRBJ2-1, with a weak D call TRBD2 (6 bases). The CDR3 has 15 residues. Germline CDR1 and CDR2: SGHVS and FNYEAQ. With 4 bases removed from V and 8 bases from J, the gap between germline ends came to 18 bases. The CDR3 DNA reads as TGTGCCAGCAGCTCCAGTGCCAGCGGGCGGGATGAGCAGTTCTTC. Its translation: CASSSSASGRDEQFF.

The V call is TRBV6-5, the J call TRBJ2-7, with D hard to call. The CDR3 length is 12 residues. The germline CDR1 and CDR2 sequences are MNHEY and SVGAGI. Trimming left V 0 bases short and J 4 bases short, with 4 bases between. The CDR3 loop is CASSYSKYEQYF. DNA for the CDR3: TGTGCCAGCAGTTACTCTAAATACGAGCAGTACTTC.

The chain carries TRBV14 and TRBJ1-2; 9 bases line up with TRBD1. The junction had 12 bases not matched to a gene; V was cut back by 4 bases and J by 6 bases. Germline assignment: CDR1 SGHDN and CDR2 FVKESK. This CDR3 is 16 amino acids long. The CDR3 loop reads CASSPYVTGGMDGYTF. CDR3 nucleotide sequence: TGTGCCAGCAGCCCATATGTGACAGGGGGGATGGATGGCTACACCTTC.

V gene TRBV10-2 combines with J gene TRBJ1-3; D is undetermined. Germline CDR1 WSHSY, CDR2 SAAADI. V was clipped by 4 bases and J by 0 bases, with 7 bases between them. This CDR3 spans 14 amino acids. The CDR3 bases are TGCGCCAGCAGTGGGGCCAGCTCTGGAAACACCATATATTTT. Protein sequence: CASSGASSGNTIYF.

In DNA, the CDR3 is TGTGCCAGCAGCCCAGGCGGGCCTACCCAGTACTTC. Translated: CASSPGGPTQYF. The chain joins TRBV7-2 to TRBJ2-5, with D possibly being TRBD2 (5 bases). Germline V gene lookup returns CDR1 SGHTA and CDR2 FQGNSA. The CDR3 has 12 residues. V dropped 5 bases and J dropped 8 bases, with 12 bases sitting between them.

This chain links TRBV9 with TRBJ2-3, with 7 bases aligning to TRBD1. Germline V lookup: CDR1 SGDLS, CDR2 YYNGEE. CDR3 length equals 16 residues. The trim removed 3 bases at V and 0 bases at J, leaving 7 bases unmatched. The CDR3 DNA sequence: TGTGCCAGCAGCGATCTGACAGGGAGAAGCACAGATACGCAGTATTTT. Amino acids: CASSDLTGRSTDTQYF.

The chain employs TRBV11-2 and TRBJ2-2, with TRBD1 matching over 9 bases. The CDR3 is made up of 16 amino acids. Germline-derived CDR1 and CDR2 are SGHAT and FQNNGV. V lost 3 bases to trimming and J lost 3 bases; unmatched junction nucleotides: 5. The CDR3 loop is CASSFWTGADTGELFF. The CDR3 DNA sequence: TGTGCCAGCAGCTTCTGGACAGGGGCGGACACCGGGGAGCTGTTTTTT.

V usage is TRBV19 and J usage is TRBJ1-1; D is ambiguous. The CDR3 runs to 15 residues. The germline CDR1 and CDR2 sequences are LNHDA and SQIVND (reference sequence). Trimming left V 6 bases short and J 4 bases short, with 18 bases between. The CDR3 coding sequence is TGTGCCAGTAGGGCCTCACGGGGTATGGGCACTGAAGCTTTCTTT. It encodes CASRASRGMGTEAFF.